This T cell receptor (beta chain) was sequenced during a study of CD8 T cells in Susac syndrome. Whole-study findings and limits: The number of individuals included in the study's TCR sequencing and HLA analysis was acknowledged as relatively small.

Reverse transcription of 0.5 to 1 ug RNA was performed with random hexamers. Amplification of TCR beta CDR3 was carried out by immunoSEQ multiplex PCR, which covered 54 Vbeta and 13 Jbeta segments. TCRdb itself ran the immunoSEQ multiplex PCR reads through MiXCR, one entry per CDR3 protein. The sample has hundreds of thousands of distinct CDR3 sequences, approximately 85% seen once. Concerning this clonotype: Its antigen is currently unknown.

The sequenced target, TCR beta, came from blood CD8+ and CD4+ T cells. Negative magnetic isolation gave CD8+ and CD4+ cells; FACS enriched CD8+ TEMRA. This TCR came from a human donor with multiple sclerosis. Material: CD8+ T cells from PBMCs.

This CDR3 reads CASSPSRGQGVYEQYF. CDR3 in DNA: TGTGCCAGCTCACCAAGCCGTGGACAGGGGGTTTACGAGCAGTACTTC. The chain combines TRBV18 with TRBJ2-7; 10 bases fit TRBD1. The CDR3 runs to 16 residues. V was clipped by 2 bases and J by 4 bases; unmatched bases: 8. Germline loops: CDR1 KGHSH, CDR2 LQKENI.